This TCR beta chain was captured in a study of cytomegalovirus exposure and HLA in healthy donors. Study conclusions and caveats: Presence/absence analyses took donor sequencing depth as roughly uniform. As confirmed in vitro, three CMV-associated chains were specific for CMV antigens.

Within the sample, this clone is medium-sized. Its antigen is not identified. J lost 10 bases, V lost 5 bases, and 9 bases had no gene match. Germline V gene data show CDR1 as MDHEN and CDR2 as SYDVKM. CDR3 length: 15 amino acids. Researchers ran the PCR with 60 Vbeta and 13 Jbeta primers. Sequencing was performed with immunoSEQ multiplex PCR; in TCRdb, only in-frame clones are kept and a portion is missing. The sample lists 85,000 to 90,000 clones; around four fifths were seen once. There were likely unrecorded immune exposures, though donors were nominally healthy when sampled. The TCR originated in a man aged 25 to 40 in good health and CMV-seropositive. The chain joins TRBV28 to TRBJ1-6, with 9 bases aligning to TRBD1. The sequencing sample was made of PBMCs. The CDR3, as DNA: TGTGCCAGCAGTCCGGGGGACAGGGAGTACTCACCCCTCCACTTT. It is translated as CASSPGDREYSPLHF.